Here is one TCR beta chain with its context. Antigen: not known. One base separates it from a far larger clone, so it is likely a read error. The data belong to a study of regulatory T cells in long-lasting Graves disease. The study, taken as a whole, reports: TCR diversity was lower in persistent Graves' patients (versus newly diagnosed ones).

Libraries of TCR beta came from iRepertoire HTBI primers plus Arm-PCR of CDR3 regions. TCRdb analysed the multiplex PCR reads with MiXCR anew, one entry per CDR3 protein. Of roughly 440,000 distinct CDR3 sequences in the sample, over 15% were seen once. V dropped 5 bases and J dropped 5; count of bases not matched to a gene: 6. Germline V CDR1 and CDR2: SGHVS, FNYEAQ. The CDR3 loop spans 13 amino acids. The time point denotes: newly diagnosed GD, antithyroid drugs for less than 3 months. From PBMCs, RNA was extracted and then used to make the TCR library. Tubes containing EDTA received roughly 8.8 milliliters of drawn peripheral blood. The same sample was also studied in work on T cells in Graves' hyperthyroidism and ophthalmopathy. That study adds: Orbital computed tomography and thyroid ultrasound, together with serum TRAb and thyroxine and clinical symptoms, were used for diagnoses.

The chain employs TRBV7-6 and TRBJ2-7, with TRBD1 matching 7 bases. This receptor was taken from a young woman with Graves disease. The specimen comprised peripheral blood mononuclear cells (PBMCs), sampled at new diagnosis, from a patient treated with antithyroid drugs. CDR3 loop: CASSPDRVDEQYF. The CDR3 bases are TGTGCCAGCAGCCCCGACAGGGTCGACGAGCAGTACTTC. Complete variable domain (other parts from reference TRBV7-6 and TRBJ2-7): GAGVSQSPRYKVTKRGQDVALRCDPISGHVSLYWYRQALGQGPEFLTYFNYEAQQDKSGLPNDRFSAERPEGSISTLTIQRTEQRDSAMYRCASSPDRVDEQYFGPGTRLTVT.